This TCR beta chain derives from a study of blood T cell repertoires in COVID-19. Study in general: Samples came from the United States, Italy and Spain, spanning acute and convalescent COVID-19. In each case, the material was cDNA or gDNA derived from T cells, B-cell-depleted T cells, or PBMCs.

The CDR3 has 14 amino acids. The ends lost 4 bases at V and 3 bases at J; junction bases unmatched: 5. Per germline, CDR1 PRHDT and CDR2 FYEKMQ (reference sequence). Original handling: Estimation of nucleated cell counts relied on the amplification of reference gene primers. Profiled with immunoSEQ multiplex PCR; TCRdb holds only in-frame clones, not every one. V and J calls and clone size are those listed in that table; D and trimming were worked out from the DNA. The sample includes roughly 250,000 clones, approximately 91% of them seen just once. This receptor was taken from a woman between 35 and 50 years old who had recovered from COVID-19. V gene TRBV13 combines with J gene TRBJ2-5; TRBD2 matches 7 bases. The material sequenced was peripheral blood. The chain's CDR3 is CASSWGGREETQYF. The DNA for the CDR3 is TGTGCCAGCAGCTGGGGAGGGCGGGAAGAGACCCAGTACTTC.